This T cell receptor (beta chain) was captured by sequencing in a study of shared clonotypes between healthy human individuals. Concerning this clone: In the same sample, other DNA sequences code for this CDR3.

In the original processing: ImmunoSEQ output lacked quality scores and full-length reads, limiting matched filtering. Here immunoSEQ multiplex PCR was the method, and the copy in TCRdb shows in-frame clones only, minus some. The DNA was the basis for D and trimming; V, J and clone size are from that table. The top ten clones hold approximately 0.45% of a sample with some 1,600,000 clones, nearly 99% of them seen once. Study donors comprised healthy, HIV-negative adults devoid of recent acute infection or vaccination. It was into CD45RA+ naive and CD45RA-negative memory subsets that the CD4+ cells were split. This CDR3 is built from 13 residues. The germline V gene encodes CDR1 SGHDT and CDR2 YYEEEE. Trimming stripped 0 bases from V and 1 base from J, with 5 bases between.

This receptor was obtained from a man younger than 45 in good health. The J gene is TRBJ2-7, the V gene TRBV5-6; the D is unclear. The sample comprised naive CD4+ T cells sorted from blood. The subset: CD45RA+ positively selected. CDR3 amino acids: CASSLERSYEQYF. The CDR3, as DNA: TGTGCCAGCAGCTTGGAACGGTCCTACGAGCAGTACTTC. Supplemented by reference TRBV5-6 and TRBJ2-7, the full variable domain reads DAGVTQSPTHLIKTRGQQVTLRCSPKSGHDTVSWYQQALGQGPQFIFQYYEEEERQRGNFPDRFSGHQFPNYSSELNVNALLLGDSALYLCASSLERSYEQYFGPGTRLTVT.